This T cell receptor (beta chain) derives from a study of response to subunit inactivated influenza vaccine. One entry per CDR3 protein, called by TCRdb with MiXCR from the RT-PCR reads. The sample has approximately 730,000 distinct CDR3 sequences; approximately 13% are singletons. This clonotype was seen at least ten times. Its antigen is unknown. Study-wide findings and caveats: Seasonal influenza vaccination, on each occasion, was suggested by the authors to recruit few new T cells.

Germline CDR1 is MNHEY and CDR2 is SMNVEV (reference sequence). V was clipped by 8 bases and J by 3 bases; unmatched bases: 5. The CDR3 has 14 amino acids. The gene calls are TRBV27 and TRBJ1-5; 9 nucleotides line up with TRBD1. The clonotype was recovered from a man aged 45-65 years who received an inactivated influenza vaccine. The material sequenced was PBMCs from blood, taken less than 15 days before vaccination. CDR3 coding DNA: TGTGCCAGCCAGGACAGGGGATACAATCAGCCCCAGCATTTT. Its protein product is CASQDRGYNQPQHF.